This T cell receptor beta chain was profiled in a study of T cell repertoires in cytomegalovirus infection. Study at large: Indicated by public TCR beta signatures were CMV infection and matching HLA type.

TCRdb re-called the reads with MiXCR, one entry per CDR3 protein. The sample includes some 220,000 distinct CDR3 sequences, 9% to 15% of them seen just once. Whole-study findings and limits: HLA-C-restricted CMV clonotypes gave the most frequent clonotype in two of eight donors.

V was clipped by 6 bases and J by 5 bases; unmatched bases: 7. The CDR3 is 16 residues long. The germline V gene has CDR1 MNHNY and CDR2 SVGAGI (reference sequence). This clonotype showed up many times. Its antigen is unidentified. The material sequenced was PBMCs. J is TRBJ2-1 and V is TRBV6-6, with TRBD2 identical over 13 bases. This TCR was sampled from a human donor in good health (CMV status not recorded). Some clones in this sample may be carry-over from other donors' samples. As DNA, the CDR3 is TGTGCCAGCAGGGAAGGGGGACTAGCGGGAAACAATGAGCAGTTCTTC. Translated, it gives CASREGGLAGNNEQFF.